The TCR beta chain described here comes from a study of T cells in Graves' hyperthyroidism and ophthalmopathy. The study, taken as a whole, reports: Model-based prediction identified ophthalmopathy a median around 6.5 months prior to its onset. Ophthalmopathy was separated from stable hyperthyroidism by a 13 V-J model. Most thyroid clonotypes with frequency above 0.001 were detected in blood.

The sample holds many counts of this clonotype. Its matching antigen is unknown. Trimming cost V 1 base and J 2 bases, with 9 bases left between them. The CDR3 sequence is 14 residues long. RNA transcripts were the template for amplifying TCR beta CDR3 regions. The HTBI primer set served for first-round RT-PCR of the TCR CDR3. TCRdb reanalysed the multiplex PCR reads using MiXCR and keeps one entry per CDR3 protein. The data show roughly 500,000 distinct CDR3 sequences, approximately 15% seen once. The genes are TRBV12-3 or TRBV12-4 and TRBJ2-7, with D perhaps TRBD1 (5 bases). The TCR originated in a woman aged 25 to 39 with Graves' hyperthyroidism that later progressed to Graves' ophthalmopathy. The sequencing sample was made of blood. The CDR3 loop reads CASSLDRFAYEQYF. CDR3 sequence (DNA): TGTGCCAGCAGTTTAGACAGGTTCGCCTACGAGCAGTACTTC.